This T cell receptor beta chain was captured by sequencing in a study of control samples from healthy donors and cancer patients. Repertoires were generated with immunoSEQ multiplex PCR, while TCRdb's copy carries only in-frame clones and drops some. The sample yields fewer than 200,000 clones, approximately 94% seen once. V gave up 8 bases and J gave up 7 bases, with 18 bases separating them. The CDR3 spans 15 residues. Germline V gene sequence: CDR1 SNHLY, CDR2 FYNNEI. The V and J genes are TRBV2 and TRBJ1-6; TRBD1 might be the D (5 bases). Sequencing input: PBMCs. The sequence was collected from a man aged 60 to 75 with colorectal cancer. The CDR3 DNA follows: TGTGCCAGCGGACGGGACCTTAGCCAAAATTCACCCCTCCACTTT. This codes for CASGRDLSQNSPLHF.